The clone carrying this T cell receptor beta chain was picked up a small number of times. This sample also contains other DNA sequences that code for the same CDR3. Generated by immunoSEQ multiplex PCR, the TCRdb table keeps only in-frame clones and is missing some. The sample carries about 260,000 clones, about 87% recorded once. The sample originates from a study of blood T cell repertoires in COVID-19. The CDR3 covers 14 residues. Germline CDR1 LGHDT, CDR2 YNNKEL (reference sequence). Trimming left V 1 base short and J 2 bases short, with 8 bases between. Participants were aged about 18 to 90 years, lived in 20 to 30 US areas, and enrolled virtually.

Material for sequencing was PBMCs or T cells enriched from blood (not recorded which). The TCR sequence derives from a woman between 45 and 65 years old who had recovered from COVID-19. V and J are TRBV3-1 (or the pseudogene TRBV3-2) and TRBJ1-1; D possibly corresponds to TRBD1 (5 bases). This chain's CDR3 is CASSQGGRNTEAFF. The CDR3, as DNA: TGTGCCAGCAGCCAAGGGGGCAGAAACACTGAAGCTTTCTTT.